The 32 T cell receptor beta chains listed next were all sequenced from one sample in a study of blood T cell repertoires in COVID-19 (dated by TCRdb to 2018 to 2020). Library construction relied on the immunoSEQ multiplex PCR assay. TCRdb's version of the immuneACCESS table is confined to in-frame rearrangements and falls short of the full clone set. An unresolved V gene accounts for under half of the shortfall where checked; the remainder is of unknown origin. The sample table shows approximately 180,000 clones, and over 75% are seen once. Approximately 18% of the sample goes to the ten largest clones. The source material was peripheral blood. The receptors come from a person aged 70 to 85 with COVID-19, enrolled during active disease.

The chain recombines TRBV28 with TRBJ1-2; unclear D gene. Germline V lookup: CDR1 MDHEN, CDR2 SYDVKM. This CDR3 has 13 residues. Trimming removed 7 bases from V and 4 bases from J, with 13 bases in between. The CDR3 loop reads CASTTGSVYGYTF. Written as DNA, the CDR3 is TGTGCCAGCACAACGGGGTCAGTCTATGGCTACACCTTC.

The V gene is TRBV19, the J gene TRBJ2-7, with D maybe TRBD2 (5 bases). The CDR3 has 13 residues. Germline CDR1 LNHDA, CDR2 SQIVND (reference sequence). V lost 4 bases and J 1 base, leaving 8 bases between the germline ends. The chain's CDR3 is CASSRAVSYEQYF. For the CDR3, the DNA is TGTGCCAGTAGTAGAGCGGTTTCCTACGAGCAGTACTTC.

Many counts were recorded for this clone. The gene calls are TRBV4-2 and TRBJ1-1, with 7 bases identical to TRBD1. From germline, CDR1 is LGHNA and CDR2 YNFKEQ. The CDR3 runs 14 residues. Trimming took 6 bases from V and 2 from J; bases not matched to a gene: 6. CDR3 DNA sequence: TGTGCCAGCAGTCCGGGACAGTTAAACACTGAAGCTTTCTTT. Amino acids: CASSPGQLNTEAFF.

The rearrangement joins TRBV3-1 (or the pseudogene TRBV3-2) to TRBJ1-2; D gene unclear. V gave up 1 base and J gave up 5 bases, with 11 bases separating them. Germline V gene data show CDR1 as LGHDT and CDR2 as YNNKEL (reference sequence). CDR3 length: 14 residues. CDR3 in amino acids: CASSQGAARYGYTF. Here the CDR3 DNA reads TGTGCCAGCAGCCAAGGGGCAGCCAGGTATGGCTACACCTTC.

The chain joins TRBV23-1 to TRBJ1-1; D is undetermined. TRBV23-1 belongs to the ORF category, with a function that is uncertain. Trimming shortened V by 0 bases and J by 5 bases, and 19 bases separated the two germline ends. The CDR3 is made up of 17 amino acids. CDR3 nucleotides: TGCGCCAGCAGTCAATCAGATGAGGCGGCGGGTGGGACTGAAGCTTTCTTT. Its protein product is CASSQSDEAAGGTEAFF.

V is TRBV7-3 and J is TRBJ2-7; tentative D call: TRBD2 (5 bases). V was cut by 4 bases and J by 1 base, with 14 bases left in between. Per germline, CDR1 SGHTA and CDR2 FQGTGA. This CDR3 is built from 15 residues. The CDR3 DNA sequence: TGTGCCAGCAGCTCTTACACCCGGGGATCCTACGAGCAGTACTTC. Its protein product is CASSSYTRGSYEQYF.

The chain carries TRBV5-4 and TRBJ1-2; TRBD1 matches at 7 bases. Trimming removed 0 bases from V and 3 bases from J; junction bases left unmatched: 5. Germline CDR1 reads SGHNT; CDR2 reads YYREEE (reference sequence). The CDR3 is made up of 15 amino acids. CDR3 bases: TGTGCCAGCAGCTTGGCCTTTCAGGGGGACTATGGCTACACCTTC. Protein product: CASSLAFQGDYGYTF.

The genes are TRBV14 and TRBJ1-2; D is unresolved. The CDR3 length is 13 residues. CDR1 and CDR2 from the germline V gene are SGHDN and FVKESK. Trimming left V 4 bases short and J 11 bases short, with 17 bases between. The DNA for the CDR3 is TGTGCCAGCAGCCCCACAAAACAAGGGAGTTACACCTTC. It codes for CASSPTKQGSYTF.

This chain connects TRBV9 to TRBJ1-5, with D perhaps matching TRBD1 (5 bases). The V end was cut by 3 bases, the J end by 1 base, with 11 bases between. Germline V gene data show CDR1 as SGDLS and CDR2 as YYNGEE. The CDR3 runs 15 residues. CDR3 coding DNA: TGTGCCAGCAGCGCTGCAGGGTACAGCAATCAGCCCCAGCATTTT. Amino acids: CASSAAGYSNQPQHF.

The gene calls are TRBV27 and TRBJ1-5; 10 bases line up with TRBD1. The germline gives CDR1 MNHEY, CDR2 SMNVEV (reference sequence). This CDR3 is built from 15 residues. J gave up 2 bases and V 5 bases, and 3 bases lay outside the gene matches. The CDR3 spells CASSPGTGGNQPQHF. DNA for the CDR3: TGTGCCAGCAGTCCCGGGACAGGGGGCAATCAGCCCCAGCATTTT.

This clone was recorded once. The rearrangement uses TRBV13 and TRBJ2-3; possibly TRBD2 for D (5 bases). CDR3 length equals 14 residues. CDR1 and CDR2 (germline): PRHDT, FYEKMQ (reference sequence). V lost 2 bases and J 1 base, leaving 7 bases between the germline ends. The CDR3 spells CASSLRRGTDTQYF. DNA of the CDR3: TGTGCCAGCAGCTTAAGGCGGGGCACAGATACGCAGTATTTT.

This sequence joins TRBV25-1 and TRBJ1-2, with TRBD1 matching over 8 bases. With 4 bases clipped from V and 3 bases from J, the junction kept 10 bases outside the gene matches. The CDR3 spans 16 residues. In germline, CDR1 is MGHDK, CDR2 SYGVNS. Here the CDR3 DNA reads TGTGCCAGCAGTGGCCGCCAGGGGGCCTTTTACTATGGCTACACCTTC. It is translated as CASSGRQGAFYYGYTF.

CDR3 amino acids: CASSLGGGREPQHF. CDR3 in DNA: TGTGCCAGCAGTTTAGGCGGGGGGCGTGAGCCCCAGCATTTT. V gene TRBV28 combines with J gene TRBJ1-5; weak D call: TRBD1 (6 bases). Germline V gene lookup returns CDR1 MDHEN and CDR2 SYDVKM. Trimming removed 2 bases from V and 8 bases from J, with 13 bases in between. The CDR3 covers 14 residues.

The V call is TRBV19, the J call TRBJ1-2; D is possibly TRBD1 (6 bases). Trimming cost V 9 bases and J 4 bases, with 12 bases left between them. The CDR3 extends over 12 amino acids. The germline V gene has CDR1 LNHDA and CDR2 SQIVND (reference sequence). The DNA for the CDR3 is TGTGCCAGCAACAGGGTTGGCTATGGCTACACCTTC. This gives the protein CASNRVGYGYTF. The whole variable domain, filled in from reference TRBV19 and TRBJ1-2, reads DGGITQSPKYLFRKEGQNVTLSCEQNLNHDAMYWYRQDPGQGLRLIYYSQIVNDFQKGDIAEGYSVSREKKESFPLTVTSAQKNPTAFYLCASNRVGYGYTFGSGTRLTVV.

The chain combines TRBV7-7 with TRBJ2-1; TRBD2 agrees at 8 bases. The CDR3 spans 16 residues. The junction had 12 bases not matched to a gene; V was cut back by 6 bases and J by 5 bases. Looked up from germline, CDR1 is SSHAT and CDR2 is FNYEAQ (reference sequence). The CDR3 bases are TGTGCCAGCAGTTTCGGTCCGGGGGGGCCCCACAATGAGCAGTTCTTC. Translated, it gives CASSFGPGGPHNEQFF. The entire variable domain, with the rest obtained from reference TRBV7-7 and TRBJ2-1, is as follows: GAGVSQSPRYKVTKRGQDVTLRCDPISSHATLYWYQQALGQGPEFLTYFNYEAQPDKSGLPSDRFSAERPEGSISTLTIQRTEQRDSAMYRCASSFGPGGPHNEQFFGPGTRLTVL.

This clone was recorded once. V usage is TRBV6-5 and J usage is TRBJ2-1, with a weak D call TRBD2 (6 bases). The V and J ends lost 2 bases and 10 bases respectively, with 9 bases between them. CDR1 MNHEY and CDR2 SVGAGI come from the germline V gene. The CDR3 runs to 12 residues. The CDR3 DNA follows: TGTGCCAGCAGTTACAGACTAGTCGAGCAGTTCTTC. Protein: CASSYRLVEQFF.

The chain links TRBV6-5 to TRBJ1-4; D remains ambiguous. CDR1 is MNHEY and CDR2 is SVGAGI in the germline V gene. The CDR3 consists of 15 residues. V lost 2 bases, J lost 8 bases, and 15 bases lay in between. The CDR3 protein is CASSYGGGVREKLFF. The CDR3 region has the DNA TGTGCCAGCAGTTACGGCGGCGGGGTTCGGGAAAAACTGTTTTTT.

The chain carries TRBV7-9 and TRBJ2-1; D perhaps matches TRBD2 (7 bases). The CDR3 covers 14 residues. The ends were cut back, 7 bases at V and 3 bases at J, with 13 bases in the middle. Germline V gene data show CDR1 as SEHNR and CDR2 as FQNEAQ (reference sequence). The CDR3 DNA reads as TGTGCCAGCACCCCGGGGGGCCGCTACAATGAGCAGTTCTTC. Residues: CASTPGGRYNEQFF.

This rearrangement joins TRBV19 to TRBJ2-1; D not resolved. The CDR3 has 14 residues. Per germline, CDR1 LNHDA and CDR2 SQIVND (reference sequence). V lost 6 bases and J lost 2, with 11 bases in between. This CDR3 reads CASRSPGPYNEQFF. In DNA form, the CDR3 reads TGTGCCAGTAGAAGCCCAGGCCCCTACAATGAGCAGTTCTTC. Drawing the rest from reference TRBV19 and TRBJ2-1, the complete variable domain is DGGITQSPKYLFRKEGQNVTLSCEQNLNHDAMYWYRQDPGQGLRLIYYSQIVNDFQKGDIAEGYSVSREKKESFPLTVTSAQKNPTAFYLCASRSPGPYNEQFFGPGTRLTVL.

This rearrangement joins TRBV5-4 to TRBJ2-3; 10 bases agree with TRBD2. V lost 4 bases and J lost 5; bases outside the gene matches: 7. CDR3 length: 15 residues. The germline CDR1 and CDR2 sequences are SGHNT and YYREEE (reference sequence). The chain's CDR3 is CASSPQRGGRDTQYF. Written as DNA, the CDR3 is TGTGCCAGCAGCCCACAGCGGGGGGGCCGAGATACGCAGTATTTT.

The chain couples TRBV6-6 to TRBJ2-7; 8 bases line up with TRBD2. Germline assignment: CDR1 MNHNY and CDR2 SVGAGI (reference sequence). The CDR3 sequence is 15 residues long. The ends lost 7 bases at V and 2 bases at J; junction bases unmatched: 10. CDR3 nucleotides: TGTGCCAGCAATACACCTGGACTAGCACCCTACGAGCAGTACTTC. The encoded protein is CASNTPGLAPYEQYF.

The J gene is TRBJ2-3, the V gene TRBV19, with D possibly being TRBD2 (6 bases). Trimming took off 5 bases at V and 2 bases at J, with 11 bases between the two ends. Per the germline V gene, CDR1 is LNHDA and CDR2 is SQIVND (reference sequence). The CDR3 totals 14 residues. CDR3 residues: CASSVGDSTDTQYF. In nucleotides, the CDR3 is TGTGCCAGTAGTGTGGGGGACTCCACAGATACGCAGTATTTT.

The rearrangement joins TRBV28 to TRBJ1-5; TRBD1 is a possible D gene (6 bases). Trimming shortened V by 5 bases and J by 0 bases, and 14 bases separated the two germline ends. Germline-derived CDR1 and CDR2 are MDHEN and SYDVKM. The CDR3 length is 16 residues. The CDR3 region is CASSGSGHLSNQPQHF. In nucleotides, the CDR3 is TGTGCCAGCAGTGGTTCGGGACACCTTAGCAATCAGCCCCAGCATTTT.

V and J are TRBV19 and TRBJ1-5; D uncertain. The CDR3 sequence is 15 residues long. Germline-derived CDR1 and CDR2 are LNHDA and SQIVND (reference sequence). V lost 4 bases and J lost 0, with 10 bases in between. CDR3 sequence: CASSNPTPSNQPQHF. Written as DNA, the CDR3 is TGTGCCAGTAGTAACCCGACACCTAGCAATCAGCCCCAGCATTTT.

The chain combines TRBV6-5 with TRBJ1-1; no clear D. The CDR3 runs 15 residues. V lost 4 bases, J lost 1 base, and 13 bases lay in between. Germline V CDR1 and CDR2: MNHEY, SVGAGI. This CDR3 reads CASSSPREANTEAFF. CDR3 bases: TGTGCCAGCAGTTCCCCCCGGGAAGCGAACACTGAAGCTTTCTTT.

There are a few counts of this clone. CDR3 protein: CASTPGAGYEQYF. CDR3 bases: TGTGCCAGCACCCCGGGAGCGGGCTACGAGCAGTACTTC. The rearrangement links TRBV12-3 or TRBV12-4 to TRBJ2-7, with a weak D call TRBD2 (6 bases). The ends were cut back, 7 bases at V and 3 bases at J, with 13 bases in the middle. The CDR3 sequence is 13 residues long.

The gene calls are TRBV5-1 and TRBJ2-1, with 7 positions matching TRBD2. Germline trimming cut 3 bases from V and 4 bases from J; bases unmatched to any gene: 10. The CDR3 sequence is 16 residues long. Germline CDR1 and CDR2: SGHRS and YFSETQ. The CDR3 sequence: CASSSQTSALYNEQFF. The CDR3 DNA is TGCGCCAGCAGCTCACAAACTAGCGCTTTATACAATGAGCAGTTCTTC.

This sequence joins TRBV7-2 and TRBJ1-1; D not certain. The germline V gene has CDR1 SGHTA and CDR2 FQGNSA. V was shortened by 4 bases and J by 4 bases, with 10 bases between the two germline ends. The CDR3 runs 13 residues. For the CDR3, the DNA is TGTGCCAGCAGCTCCTCCCCTAGCACTGAAGCTTTCTTT. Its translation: CASSSSPSTEAFF. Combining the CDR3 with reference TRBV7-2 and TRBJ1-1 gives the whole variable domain GAGVSQSPSNKVTEKGKDVELRCDPISGHTALYWYRQSLGQGLEFLIYFQGNSAPDKSGLPSDRFSAERTGGSVSTLTIQRTQQEDSAVYLCASSSSPSTEAFFGQGTRLTVV.

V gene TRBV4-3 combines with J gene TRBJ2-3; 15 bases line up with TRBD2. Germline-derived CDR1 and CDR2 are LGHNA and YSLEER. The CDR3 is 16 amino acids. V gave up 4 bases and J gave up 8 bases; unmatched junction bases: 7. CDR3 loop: CASSPRTSGGAGTQYF. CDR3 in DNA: TGCGCCAGCAGCCCCAGGACTAGCGGGGGGGCCGGTACGCAGTATTTT.

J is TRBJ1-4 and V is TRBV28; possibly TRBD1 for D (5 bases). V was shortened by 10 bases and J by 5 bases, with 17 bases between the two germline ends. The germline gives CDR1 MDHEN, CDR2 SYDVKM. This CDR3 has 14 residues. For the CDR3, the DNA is TGTGCCACTCTAACGGGACTTCGGAATGAAAAACTGTTTTTT. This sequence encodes CATLTGLRNEKLFF.

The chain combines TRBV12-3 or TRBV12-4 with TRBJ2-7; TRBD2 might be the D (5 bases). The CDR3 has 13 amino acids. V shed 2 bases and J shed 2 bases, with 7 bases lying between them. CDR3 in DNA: TGTGCCAGCAGTTTAACGGGGACCTACGAGCAGTACTTC. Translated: CASSLTGTYEQYF.

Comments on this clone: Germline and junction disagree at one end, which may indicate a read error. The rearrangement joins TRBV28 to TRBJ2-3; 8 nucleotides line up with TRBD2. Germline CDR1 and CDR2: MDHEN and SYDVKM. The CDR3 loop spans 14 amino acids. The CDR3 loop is CASILAGSTDTQYF. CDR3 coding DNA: TGTGCCAGCATTTTAGCGGGAAGCACAGATACGCAGTATTTT.